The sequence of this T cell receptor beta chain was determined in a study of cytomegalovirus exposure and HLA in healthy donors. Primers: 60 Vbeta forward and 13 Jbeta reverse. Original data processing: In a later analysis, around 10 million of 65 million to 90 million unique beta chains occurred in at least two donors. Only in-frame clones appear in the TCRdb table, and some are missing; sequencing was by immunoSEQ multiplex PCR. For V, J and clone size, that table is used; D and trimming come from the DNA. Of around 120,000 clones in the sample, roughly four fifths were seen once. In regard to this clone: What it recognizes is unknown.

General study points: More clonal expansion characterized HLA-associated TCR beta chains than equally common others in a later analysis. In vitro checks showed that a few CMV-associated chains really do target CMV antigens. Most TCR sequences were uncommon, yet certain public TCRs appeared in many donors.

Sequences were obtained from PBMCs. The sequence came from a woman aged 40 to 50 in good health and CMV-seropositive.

The CDR3 nucleotides are TGTGCCAGCAGTGAATATGGACAGGATCAGCCCCAGCATTTT. Translating gives CASSEYGQDQPQHF. The genes are TRBV25-1 and TRBJ1-5, with TRBD1 matching over 7 bases. The CDR3 has 14 amino acids. J was trimmed by 5 bases and V by 0 bases; bases with no gene match: 1. CDR1 is MGHDK, CDR2 SYGVNS, per germline. The full variable domain, in which reference TRBV25-1 and TRBJ1-5 provide the parts outside the CDR3, is EADIYQTPRYLVIGTGKKITLECSQTMGHDKMYWYQQDPGMELHLIHYSYGVNSTEKGDLSSESTVSRIRTEHFPLTLESARPSHTSQYLCASSEYGQDQPQHFGDGTRLSIL.